What follows are 4 T cell receptor beta chains derived from one specimen sequenced in a study of radiotherapy plus CTLA-4 blockade in lung cancer. Assay: immunoSEQ multiplex PCR; the TCRdb copy retains only in-frame clones and omits some. Altogether roughly 45,000 clones are present, around 63% being singletons, with the ten largest covering about 18%. This sample comprised peripheral blood, obtained from a patient treated with radiotherapy plus ipilimumab. The receptors derive from a human donor with non-small cell lung cancer who had a partial response to radiotherapy plus ipilimumab.

This clone appeared once. The chain joins TRBV7-2 to TRBJ2-5; TRBD2 matches at 9 bases. The J segment lost 5 bases and the V segment lost 2 bases, leaving 12 bases of the junction unmatched. Per the germline V gene, CDR1 is SGHTA and CDR2 is FQGNSA. CDR3 length equals 17 residues. CDR3 residues: CASSLISRGGAGETQYF. CDR3 nucleotide sequence: TGTGCCAGCAGCTTAATTTCCCGCGGGGGGGCAGGGGAGACCCAGTACTTC.

The chain employs TRBV5-4 and TRBJ1-1; 8 bases align to TRBD1. The CDR3 totals 14 residues. Germline V gene sequence: CDR1 SGHNT, CDR2 YYREEE (reference sequence). Trimming at V came to 4 bases and at J to 8 bases, leaving 10 bases not matched to a gene. CDR3 coding DNA: TGTGCCAGCAGCCCCGTTCGTTGGACAGGGGAAGCTTTCTTT. It encodes CASSPVRWTGEAFF.

This clone came up a few times. This sequence joins TRBV5-1 and TRBJ2-7, with D possibly matching TRBD2 (5 bases). V was trimmed by 2 bases and J by 4 bases, leaving 16 bases between them. The germline V gene encodes CDR1 SGHRS and CDR2 YFSETQ. The CDR3 is 15 residues long. The CDR3 sequence is CASSLSGSPGYEQYF. CDR3 bases: TGCGCCAGCAGCTTATCCGGATCTCCGGGGTACGAGCAGTACTTC.

The chain carries TRBV7-2 and TRBJ2-3; 9 bases line up with TRBD2. This CDR3 region has 12 residues. V was pared by 6 bases and J by 5 bases, with 0 bases of the junction left unmatched. Germline-derived CDR1 and CDR2 are SGHTA and FQGNSA. The CDR3 DNA sequence: TGTGCCAGCAGAGCGGGGGGAGATACGCAGTATTTT. Residues: CASRAGGDTQYF.